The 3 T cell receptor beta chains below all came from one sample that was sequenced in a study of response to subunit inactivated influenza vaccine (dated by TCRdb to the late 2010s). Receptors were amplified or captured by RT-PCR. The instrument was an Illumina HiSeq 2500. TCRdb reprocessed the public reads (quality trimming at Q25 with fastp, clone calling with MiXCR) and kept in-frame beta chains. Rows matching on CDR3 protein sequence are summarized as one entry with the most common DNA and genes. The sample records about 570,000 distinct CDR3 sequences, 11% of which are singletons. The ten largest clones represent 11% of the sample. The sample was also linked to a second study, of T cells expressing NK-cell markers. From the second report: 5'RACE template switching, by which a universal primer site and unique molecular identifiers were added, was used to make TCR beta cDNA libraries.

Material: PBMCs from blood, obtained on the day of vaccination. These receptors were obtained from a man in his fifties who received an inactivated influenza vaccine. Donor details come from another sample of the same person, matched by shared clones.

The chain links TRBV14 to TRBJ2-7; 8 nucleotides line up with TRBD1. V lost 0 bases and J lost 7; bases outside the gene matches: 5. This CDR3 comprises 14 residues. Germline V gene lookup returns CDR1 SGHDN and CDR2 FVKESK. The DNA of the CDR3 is TGTGCCAGCAGCCAAGAACAGACAGGGGTAGAGCAGTACTTC. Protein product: CASSQEQTGVEQYF.

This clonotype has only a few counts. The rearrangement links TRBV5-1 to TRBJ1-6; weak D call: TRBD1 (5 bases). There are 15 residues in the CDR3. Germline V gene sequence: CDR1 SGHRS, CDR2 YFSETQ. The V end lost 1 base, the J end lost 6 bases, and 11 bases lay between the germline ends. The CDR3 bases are TGCGCCAGCAGCTTGAACGGGGACCCTAATTCACCCCTCCACTTT. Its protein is CASSLNGDPNSPLHF. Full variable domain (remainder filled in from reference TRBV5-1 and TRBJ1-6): KAGVTQTPRYLIKTRGQQVTLSCSPISGHRSVSWYQQTPGQGLQFLFEYFSETQRNKGNFPGRFSGRQFSNSRSEMNVSTLELGDSALYLCASSLNGDPNSPLHFGNGTRLTVT.

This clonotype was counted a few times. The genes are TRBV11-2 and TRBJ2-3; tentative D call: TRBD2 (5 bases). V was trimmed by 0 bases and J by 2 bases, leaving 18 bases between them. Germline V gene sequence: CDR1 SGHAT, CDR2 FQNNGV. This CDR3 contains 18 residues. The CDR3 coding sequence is TGTGCCAGCAGCTTAGATCGTCGGTCGAGGGCTCTCACAGATACGCAGTATTTT. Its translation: CASSLDRRSRALTDTQYF. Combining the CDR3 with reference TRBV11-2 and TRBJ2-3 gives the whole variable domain EAGVAQSPRYKIIEKRQSVAFWCNPISGHATLYWYQQILGQGPKLLIQFQNNGVVDDSQLPKDRFSAERLKGVDSTLKIQPAKLEDSAVYLCASSLDRRSRALTDTQYFGPGTRLTVL.